Below are 5 T cell receptor beta chains sequenced from a single sample in a study of blood T cell repertoires in COVID-19. Produced via immunoSEQ multiplex PCR; TCRdb's table is partial and in-frame only. The sample has approximately 450,000 clones, 75% to 90% seen once. The material sequenced was PBMCs or T cells enriched from blood (not recorded which). The receptors derive from a man aged 25-45 years who had recovered from COVID-19.

The rearrangement uses TRBV11-2 and TRBJ2-3; possibly TRBD2 for D (5 bases). V lost 2 bases to trimming and J lost 4 bases, with 22 bases between them. The germline CDR1 and CDR2 sequences are SGHAT and FQNNGV. The CDR3 totals 18 residues. The DNA for the CDR3 is TGTGCCAGCAGCTTATCTTATCCTCGTCCCCCGCGGGCAGATACGCAGTATTTT. The encoded protein is CASSLSYPRPPRADTQYF.

This chain uses TRBV28 with TRBJ1-4; D gene unclear. The V gene lost 11 bases and the J gene lost 7 bases, with 17 bases spanning the gap. The CDR3 is 13 amino acids. Germline V gene sequence: CDR1 MDHEN, CDR2 SYDVKM. CDR3 residues: CASGRGIVEKLFF. The CDR3 DNA reads TGTGCCTCGGGGAGAGGGATAGTTGAAAAACTGTTTTTT.

About this clone: The sample contains more than one DNA sequence encoding this CDR3. This chain uses TRBV12-3 or TRBV12-4 with TRBJ1-2, with 8 bases lining up with TRBD1. V shed 6 bases and J 7 bases; nucleotides not matched to a gene: 1. The CDR3 covers 11 residues. CDR3 DNA: TGTGCCAGCAGCGACAGGGGTGGCTACACCTTC. Translating gives CASSDRGGYTF.

This clone appeared once. The rearrangement links TRBV5-5 to TRBJ2-3; TRBD1 matches 7 bases. The CDR3 is 14 amino acids. Germline V gene data show CDR1 as SGHKS and CDR2 as YYEKEE (reference sequence). With V trimmed by 4 bases and J by 3 bases, 5 bases remained unmatched. Here the CDR3 reads CASSPDRTTDTQYF. The DNA of the CDR3 is TGTGCCAGCAGCCCGGACAGGACTACAGATACGCAGTATTTT.

This chain joins TRBV19 and TRBJ1-2, with TRBD1 as a possible D gene (5 bases). Germline V lookup: CDR1 LNHDA, CDR2 SQIVND (reference sequence). Trimming cost V 6 bases and J 4 bases, with 12 bases left between them. There are 13 residues in the CDR3. This CDR3 is CASRRGILYGYTF. The CDR3 DNA sequence: TGTGCCAGTAGACGGGGGATTCTCTATGGCTACACCTTC.